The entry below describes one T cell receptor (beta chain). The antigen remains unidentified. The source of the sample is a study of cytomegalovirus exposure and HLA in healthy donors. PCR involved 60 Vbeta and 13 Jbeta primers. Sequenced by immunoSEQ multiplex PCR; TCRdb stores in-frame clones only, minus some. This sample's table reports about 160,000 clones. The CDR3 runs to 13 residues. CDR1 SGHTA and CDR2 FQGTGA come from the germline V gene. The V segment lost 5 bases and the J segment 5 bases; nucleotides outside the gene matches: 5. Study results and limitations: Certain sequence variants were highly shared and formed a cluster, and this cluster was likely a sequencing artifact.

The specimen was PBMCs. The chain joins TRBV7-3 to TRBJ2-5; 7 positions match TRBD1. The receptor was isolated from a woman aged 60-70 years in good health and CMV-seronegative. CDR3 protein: CASSTLQGETQYF. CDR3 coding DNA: TGTGCCAGCAGCACCTTACAGGGGGAGACCCAGTACTTC. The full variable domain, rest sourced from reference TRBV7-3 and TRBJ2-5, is GAGVSQTPSNKVTEKGKYVELRCDPISGHTALYWYRQSLGQGPEFLIYFQGTGAADDSGLPNDRFFAVRPEGSVSTLKIQRTERGDSAVYLCASSTLQGETQYFGPGTRLLVL.